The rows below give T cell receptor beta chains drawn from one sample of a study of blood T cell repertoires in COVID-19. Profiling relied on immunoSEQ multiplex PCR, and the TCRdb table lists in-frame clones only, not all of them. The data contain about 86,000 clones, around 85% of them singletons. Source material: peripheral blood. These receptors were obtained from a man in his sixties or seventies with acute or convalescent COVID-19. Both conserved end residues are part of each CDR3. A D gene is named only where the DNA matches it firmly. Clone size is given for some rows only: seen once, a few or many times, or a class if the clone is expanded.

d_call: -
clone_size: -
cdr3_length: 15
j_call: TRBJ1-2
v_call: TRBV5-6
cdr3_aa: CASSLTQDRTYGYTF
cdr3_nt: TGTGCCAGCAGCTTGACACAAGACAGAACATATGGCTACACCTTC

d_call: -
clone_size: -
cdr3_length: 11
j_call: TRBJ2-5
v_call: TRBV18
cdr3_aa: CASSPKETQYF
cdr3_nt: TGTGCCAGCTCACCCAAAGAGACCCAGTACTTC

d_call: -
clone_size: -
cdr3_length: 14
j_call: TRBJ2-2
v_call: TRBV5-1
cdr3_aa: CASSFSGNTGELFF
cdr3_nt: TGCGCCAGCAGTTTTAGCGGGAACACCGGGGAGCTGTTTTTT

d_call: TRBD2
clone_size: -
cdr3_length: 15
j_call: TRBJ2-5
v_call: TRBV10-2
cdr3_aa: CASSEGTSGGETQYF
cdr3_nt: TGCGCCAGCAGTGAGGGGACTAGCGGGGGCGAGACCCAGTACTTC

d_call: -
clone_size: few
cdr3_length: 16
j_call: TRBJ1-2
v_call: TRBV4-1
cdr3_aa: CASSQASAGLIYGYTF
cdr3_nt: TGCGCCAGCAGCCAAGCCTCCGCGGGTCTAATATATGGCTACACCTTC

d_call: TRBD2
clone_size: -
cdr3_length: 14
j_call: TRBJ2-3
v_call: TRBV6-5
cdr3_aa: CASSYLAGGRTQYF
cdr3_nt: TGTGCCAGCAGTTACTTAGCGGGGGGGCGTACGCAGTATTTT

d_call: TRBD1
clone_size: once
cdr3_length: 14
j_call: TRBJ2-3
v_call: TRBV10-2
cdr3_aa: CASASGRGLGTQYF
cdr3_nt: TGCGCCAGCGCGTCGGGCAGGGGGCTGGGTACGCAGTATTTT

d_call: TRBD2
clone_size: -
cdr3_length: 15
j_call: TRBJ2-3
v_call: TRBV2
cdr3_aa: CASSERAGGTDTQYF
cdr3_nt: TGTGCCAGCAGTGAAAGAGCGGGGGGCACAGATACGCAGTATTTT

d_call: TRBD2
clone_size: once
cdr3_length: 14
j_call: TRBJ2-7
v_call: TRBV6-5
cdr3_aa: CASILGTSVGEQYF
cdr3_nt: TGTGCCAGCATCCTAGGGACTAGCGTTGGCGAGCAGTACTTC

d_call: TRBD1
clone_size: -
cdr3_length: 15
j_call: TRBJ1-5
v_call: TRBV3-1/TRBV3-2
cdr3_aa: CASSQEQGAGQPQHF
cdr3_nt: TGTGCCAGCAGCCAGGAACAGGGGGCGGGCCAGCCCCAGCATTTT

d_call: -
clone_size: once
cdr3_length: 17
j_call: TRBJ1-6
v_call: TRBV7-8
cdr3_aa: CASSPRFWSSYNSPLHF
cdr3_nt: TGTGCCAGCAGCCCCCGATTCTGGAGCTCCTATAATTCACCCCTCCACTTT

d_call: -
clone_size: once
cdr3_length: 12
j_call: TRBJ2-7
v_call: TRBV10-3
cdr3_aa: CAISEQVYEQYF
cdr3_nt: TGTGCCATCAGTGAGCAGGTCTACGAGCAGTACTTC

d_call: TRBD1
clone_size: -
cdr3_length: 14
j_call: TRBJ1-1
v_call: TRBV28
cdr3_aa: CASTIGQGDTEAFF
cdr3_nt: TGTGCCAGCACCATCGGACAGGGTGACACTGAAGCTTTCTTT

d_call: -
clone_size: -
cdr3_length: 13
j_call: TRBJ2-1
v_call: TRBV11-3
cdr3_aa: CASSPGDSNEQFF
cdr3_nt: TGTGCCAGCAGCCCGGGGGATAGCAATGAGCAGTTCTTC

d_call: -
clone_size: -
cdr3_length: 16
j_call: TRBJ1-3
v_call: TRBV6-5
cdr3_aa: CASSYSTPGSGNTIYF
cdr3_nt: TGTGCCAGCAGTTACTCCACCCCAGGATCTGGAAACACCATATATTTT

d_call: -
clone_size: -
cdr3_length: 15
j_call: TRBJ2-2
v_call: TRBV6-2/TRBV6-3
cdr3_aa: CASSYTGRNTGELFF
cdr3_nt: TGTGCCAGCAGTTACACAGGCCGGAACACCGGGGAGCTGTTTTTT